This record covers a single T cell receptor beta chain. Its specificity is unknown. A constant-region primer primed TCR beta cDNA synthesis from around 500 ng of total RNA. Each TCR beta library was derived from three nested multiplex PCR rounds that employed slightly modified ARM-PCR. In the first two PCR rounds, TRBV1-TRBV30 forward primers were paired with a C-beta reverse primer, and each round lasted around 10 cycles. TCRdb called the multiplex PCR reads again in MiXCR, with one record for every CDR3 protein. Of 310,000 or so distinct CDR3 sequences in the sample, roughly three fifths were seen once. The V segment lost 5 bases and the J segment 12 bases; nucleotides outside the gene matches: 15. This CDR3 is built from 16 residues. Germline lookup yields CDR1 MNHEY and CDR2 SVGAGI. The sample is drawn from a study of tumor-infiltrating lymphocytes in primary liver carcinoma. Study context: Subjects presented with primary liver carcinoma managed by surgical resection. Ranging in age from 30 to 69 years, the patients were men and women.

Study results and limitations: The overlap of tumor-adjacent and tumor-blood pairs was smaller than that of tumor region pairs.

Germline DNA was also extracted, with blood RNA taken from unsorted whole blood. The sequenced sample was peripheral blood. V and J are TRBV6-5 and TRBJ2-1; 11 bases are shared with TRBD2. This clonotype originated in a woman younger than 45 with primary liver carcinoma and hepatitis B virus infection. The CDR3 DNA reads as TGTGCCAGCAGTGGAACTAGCGGGAGTGTAAGGGAGGGGCAGTTCTTC. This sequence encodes CASSGTSGSVREGQFF.